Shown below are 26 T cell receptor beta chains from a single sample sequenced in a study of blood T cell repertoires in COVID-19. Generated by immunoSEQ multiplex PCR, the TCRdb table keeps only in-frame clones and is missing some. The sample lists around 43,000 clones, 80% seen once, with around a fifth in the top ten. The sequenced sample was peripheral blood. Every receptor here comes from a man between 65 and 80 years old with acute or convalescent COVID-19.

The CDR3 coding sequence is TGTGCCAGCAGCTTGGGGGACAGGGGGGTAGGTGGCTATGGCTACACCTTC. This translates into CASSLGDRGVGGYGYTF. The J gene is TRBJ1-2, the V gene TRBV5-4; 11 bases fit TRBD1. The CDR3 loop spans 17 amino acids. Germline CDR1 is SGHNT and CDR2 is YYREEE (reference sequence). With 0 bases clipped from V and 4 bases from J, the junction kept 8 bases outside the gene matches.

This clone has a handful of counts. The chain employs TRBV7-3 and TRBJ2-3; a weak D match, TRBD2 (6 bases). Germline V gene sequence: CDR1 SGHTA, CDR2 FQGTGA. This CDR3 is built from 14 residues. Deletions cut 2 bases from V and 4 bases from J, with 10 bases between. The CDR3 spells CASSLGLASDTQYF. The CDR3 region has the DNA TGTGCCAGCAGCTTAGGCCTAGCGTCAGATACGCAGTATTTT.

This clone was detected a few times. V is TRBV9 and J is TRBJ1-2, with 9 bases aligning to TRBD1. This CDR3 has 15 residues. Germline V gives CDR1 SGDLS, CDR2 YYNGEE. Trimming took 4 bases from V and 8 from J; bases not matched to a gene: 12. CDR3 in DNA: TGTGCCAGCAGCATCCTAGGACAGGGGCTAGGCGGCTACACCTTC. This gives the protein CASSILGQGLGGYTF.

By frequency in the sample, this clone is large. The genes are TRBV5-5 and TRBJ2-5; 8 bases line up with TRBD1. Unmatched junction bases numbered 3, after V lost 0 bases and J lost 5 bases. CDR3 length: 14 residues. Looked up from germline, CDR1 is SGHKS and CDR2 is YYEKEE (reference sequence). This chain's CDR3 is CASSLGTGMETQYF. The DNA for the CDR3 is TGTGCCAGCAGCTTGGGGACAGGGATGGAGACCCAGTACTTC.

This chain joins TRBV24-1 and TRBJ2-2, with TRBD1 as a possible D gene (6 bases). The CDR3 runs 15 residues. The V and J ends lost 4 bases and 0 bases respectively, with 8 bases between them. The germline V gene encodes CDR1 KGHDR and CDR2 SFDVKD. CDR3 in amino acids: CATSEGTTNTGELFF. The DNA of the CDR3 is TGTGCCACCAGTGAGGGGACAACGAACACCGGGGAGCTGTTTTTT.

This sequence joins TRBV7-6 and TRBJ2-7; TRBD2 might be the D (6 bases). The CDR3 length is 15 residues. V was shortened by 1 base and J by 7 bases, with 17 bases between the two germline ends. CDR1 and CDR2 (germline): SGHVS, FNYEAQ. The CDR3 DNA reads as TGTGCCAGCAGCTTAGTTCGGGGGACTGGGGGTGAGCAGTACTTC. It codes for CASSLVRGTGGEQYF. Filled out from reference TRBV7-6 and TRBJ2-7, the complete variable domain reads GAGVSQSPRYKVTKRGQDVALRCDPISGHVSLYWYRQALGQGPEFLTYFNYEAQQDKSGLPNDRFSAERPEGSISTLTIQRTEQRDSAMYRCASSLVRGTGGEQYFGPGTRLTVT.

The CDR3 spells CASSLTTGEGNTIYF. CDR3 in DNA: TGCGCCAGCAGCCTTACCACAGGGGAGGGAAACACCATATATTTT. The V gene is TRBV5-1, the J gene TRBJ1-3, with 7 nucleotides matching TRBD1. Germline trimming cut 4 bases from V and 4 bases from J; bases unmatched to any gene: 8. There are 15 residues in the CDR3. The germline V gene encodes CDR1 SGHRS and CDR2 YFSETQ.

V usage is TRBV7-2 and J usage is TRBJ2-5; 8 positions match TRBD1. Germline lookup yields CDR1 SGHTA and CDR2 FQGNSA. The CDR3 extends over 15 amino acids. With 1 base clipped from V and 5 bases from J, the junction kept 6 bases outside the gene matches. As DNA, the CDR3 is TGTGCCAGCAGCTTAGACCAGGGGGCGTATGAGACCCAGTACTTC. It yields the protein CASSLDQGAYETQYF.

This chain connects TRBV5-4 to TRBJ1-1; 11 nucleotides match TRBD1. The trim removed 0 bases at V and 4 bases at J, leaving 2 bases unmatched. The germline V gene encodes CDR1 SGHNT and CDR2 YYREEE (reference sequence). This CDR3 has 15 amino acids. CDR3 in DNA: TGTGCCAGCAGCTTGGGAGGACAGGGGGCCACTGAAGCTTTCTTT. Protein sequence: CASSLGGQGATEAFF.

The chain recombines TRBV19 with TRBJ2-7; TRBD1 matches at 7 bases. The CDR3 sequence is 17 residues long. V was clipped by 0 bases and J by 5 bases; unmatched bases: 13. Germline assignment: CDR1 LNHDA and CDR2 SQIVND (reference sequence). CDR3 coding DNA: TGTGCCAGTAGTATAGATACGCAGGACAGGCCATTCGACGAGCAGTACTTC. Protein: CASSIDTQDRPFDEQYF.

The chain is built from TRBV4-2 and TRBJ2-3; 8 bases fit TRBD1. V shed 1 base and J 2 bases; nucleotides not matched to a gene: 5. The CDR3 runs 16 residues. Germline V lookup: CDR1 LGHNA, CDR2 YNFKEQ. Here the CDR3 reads CASSQGQGADTDTQYF. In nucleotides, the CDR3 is TGTGCCAGCAGCCAAGGTCAGGGGGCCGACACAGATACGCAGTATTTT.

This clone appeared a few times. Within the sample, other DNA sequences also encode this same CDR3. This chain's CDR3 is CASSPYPRNTEAFF. The CDR3 DNA sequence: TGTGCCAGCTCGCCCTACCCCCGGAACACTGAAGCTTTCTTT. The chain has TRBV18 and TRBJ1-1; D unresolved. The germline V gene encodes CDR1 KGHSH and CDR2 LQKENI. CDR3 length: 14 residues. Trimming pared 6 bases from V and 1 base from J, leaving 12 bases between.

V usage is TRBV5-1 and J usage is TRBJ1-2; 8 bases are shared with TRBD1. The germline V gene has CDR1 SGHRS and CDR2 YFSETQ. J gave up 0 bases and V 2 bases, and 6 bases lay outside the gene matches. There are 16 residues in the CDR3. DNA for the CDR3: TGCGCCAGCAGCTTAGGGACAGGCGGTTCTAACTATGGCTACACCTTC. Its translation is CASSLGTGGSNYGYTF.

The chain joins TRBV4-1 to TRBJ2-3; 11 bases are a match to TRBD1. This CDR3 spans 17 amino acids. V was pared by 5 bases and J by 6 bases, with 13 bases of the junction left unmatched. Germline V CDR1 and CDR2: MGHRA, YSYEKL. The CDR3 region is CASSFNSPRTGGDTQYF. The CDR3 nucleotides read TGCGCCAGCAGCTTCAATTCGCCCCGGACAGGGGGCGATACGCAGTATTTT.

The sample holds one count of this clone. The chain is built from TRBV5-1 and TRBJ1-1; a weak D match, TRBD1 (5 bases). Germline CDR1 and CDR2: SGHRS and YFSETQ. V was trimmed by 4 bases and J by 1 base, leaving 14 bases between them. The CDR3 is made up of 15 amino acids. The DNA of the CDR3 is TGCGCCAGCAGCCCATTCACAGGTCCGAACACTGAAGCTTTCTTT. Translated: CASSPFTGPNTEAFF.

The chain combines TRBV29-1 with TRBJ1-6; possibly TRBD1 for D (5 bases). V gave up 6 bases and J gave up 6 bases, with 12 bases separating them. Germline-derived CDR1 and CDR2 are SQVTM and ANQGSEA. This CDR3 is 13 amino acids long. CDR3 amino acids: CSVIDSFNSPLHF. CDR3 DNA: TGCAGCGTAATTGACAGCTTTAATTCACCCCTCCACTTT.

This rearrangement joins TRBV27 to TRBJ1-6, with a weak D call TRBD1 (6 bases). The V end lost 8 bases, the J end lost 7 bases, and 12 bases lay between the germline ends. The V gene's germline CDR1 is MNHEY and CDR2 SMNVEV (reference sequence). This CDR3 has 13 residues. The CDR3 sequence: CASSRGPNSPLHF. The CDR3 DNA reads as TGTGCCAGCTCCAGGGGACCCAATTCACCCCTCCACTTT.

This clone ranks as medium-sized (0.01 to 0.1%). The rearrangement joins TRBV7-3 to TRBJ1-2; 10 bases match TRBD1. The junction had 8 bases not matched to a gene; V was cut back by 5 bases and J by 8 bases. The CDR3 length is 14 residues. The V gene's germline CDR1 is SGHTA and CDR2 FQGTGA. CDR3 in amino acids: CASSRDRGVEGYTF. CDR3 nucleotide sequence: TGTGCCAGCAGCCGGGACAGGGGTGTCGAAGGCTACACCTTC.

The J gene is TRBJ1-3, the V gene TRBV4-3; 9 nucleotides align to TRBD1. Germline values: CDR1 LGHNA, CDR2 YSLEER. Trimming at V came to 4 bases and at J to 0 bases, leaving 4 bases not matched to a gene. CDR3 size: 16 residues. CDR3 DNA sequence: TGCGCCAGCAGCCTGGGACAGGGCGACTCTGGAAACACCATATATTTT. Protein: CASSLGQGDSGNTIYF.

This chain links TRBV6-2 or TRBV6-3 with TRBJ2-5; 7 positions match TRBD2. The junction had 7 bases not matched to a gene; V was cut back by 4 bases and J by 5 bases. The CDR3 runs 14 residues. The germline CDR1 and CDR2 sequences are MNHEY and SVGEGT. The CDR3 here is CASSSTSYLETQYF. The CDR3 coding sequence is TGTGCCAGCAGTTCGACTAGCTATTTGGAGACCCAGTACTTC.

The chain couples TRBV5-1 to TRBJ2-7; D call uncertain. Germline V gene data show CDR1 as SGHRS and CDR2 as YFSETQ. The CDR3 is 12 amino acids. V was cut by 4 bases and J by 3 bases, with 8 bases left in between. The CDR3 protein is CASSDDFYEQYF. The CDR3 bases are TGCGCCAGCAGCGATGACTTCTACGAGCAGTACTTC.

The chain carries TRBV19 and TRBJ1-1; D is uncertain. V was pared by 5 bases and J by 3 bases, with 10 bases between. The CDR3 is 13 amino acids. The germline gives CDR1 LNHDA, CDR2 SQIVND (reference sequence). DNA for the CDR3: TGTGCCAGTAGTGCCAGGACTGACACTGAAGCTTTCTTT. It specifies CASSARTDTEAFF.

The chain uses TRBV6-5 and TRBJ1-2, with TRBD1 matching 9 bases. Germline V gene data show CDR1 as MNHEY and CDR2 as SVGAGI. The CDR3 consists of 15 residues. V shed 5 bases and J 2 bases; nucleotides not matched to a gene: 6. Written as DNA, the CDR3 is TGTGCCAGCAGTAGCCCGGGACAGGGAAACTATGGCTACACCTTC. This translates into CASSSPGQGNYGYTF.

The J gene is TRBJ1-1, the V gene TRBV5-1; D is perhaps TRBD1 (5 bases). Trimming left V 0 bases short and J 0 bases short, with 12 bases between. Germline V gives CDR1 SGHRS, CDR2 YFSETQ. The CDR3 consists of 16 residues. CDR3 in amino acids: CASSLVQESMNTEAFF. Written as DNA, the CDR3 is TGCGCCAGCAGCTTGGTACAGGAGAGCATGAACACTGAAGCTTTCTTT.

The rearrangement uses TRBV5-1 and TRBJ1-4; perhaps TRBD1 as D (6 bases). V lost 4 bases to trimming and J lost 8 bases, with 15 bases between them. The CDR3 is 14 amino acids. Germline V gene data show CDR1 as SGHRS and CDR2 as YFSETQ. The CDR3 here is CASSLTGMSEKLFF. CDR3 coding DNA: TGCGCCAGCAGCCTCACAGGGATGTCGGAAAAACTGTTTTTT. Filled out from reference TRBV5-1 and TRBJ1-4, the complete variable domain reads KAGVTQTPRYLIKTRGQQVTLSCSPISGHRSVSWYQQTPGQGLQFLFEYFSETQRNKGNFPGRFSGRQFSNSRSEMNVSTLELGDSALYLCASSLTGMSEKLFFGSGTQLSVL.

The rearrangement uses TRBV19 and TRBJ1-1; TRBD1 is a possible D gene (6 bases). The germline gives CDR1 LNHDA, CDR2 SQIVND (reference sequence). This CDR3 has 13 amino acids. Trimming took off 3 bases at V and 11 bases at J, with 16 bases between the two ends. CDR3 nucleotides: TGTGCCAGTAGTATGACGGGACAAATCTCGGCTTTCTTT. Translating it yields CASSMTGQISAFF.